These T cell receptor beta chains were read from a single sample in a study of blood T cell repertoires in COVID-19. Libraries were prepared by immunoSEQ multiplex PCR; TCRdb keeps only in-frame clonotypes and omits some of them. Of some 42,000 clones in the sample, 75% to 85% were seen once. Sequencing was done on a sample of peripheral blood. These receptors were obtained from an elderly man with acute or convalescent COVID-19. CDR3s include the opening cysteine and the closing phenylalanine or tryptophan. D genes are given only for firm matches. Clone size is not always given. Where it is, it says once, few, many or a class for expanded clones.

>TRBD2|TRBJ2-2|once|TRBV5-1
TGCGCCAGCAGCTCGGACGGGAGGAGCACCGGGGAGCTGTTTTTT
CASSSDGRSTGELFF
>.|TRBJ1-2|.|TRBV7-9
TGTGCCAGCAGCTTAGCAGCCTCTAACGGCTACACCTTC
CASSLAASNGYTF
>TRBD2|TRBJ2-3|few|TRBV6-1
TGTGCCAGCAGTGACGGCGGGGGTACAGATACGCAGTATTTT
CASSDGGGTDTQYF
>.|TRBJ2-2|.|TRBV5-1
TGCGCCAGCGGCCCGGGGGACTCCTTCGGCGGGGAGCTGTTTTTT
CASGPGDSFGGELFF
>.|TRBJ2-2|few|TRBV6-6
TGTGCCAGCAGCCAACCCCTAGAACCCCCCAGTCGGACGAACACCGGGGAGCTGTTTTTT
CASSQPLEPPSRTNTGELFF
>.|TRBJ2-7|.|TRBV19
TGTGCCAGTAGCGCCCGCTTAGGCGGCTACGAGCAGTACTTC
CASSARLGGYEQYF
>TRBD2|TRBJ2-3|.|TRBV3-1/TRBV3-2
TGTGCCAGCAGTTATGCATTAGCGGGGAGCACAGATACGCAGTATTTT
CASSYALAGSTDTQYF
>.|TRBJ2-5|.|TRBV29-1
TGCAGCGTTGAAGATTGGGCCCCAGGGAGGAGGAAAGAGACCCAGTACTTC
CSVEDWAPGRRKETQYF
>.|TRBJ2-7|.|TRBV19
TGTGCCAGTAGTATAGACGGGGGGCTCTACGAGCAGTACTTC
CASSIDGGLYEQYF
>.|TRBJ2-7|.|TRBV7-9
TGTGCCAGCAGCTTGACCGGGTCAGTCTCCGAGCAGTACTTC
CASSLTGSVSEQYF
>TRBD2|TRBJ2-3|few|TRBV29-1
TGCAGCGTTGGAGCGGGGGCAGATACGCAGTATTTT
CSVGAGADTQYF
>.|TRBJ2-7|many|TRBV5-1
TGCGCCAGCAGCTTGCTCGCTAGCGACTCCTACGAGCAGTACTTC
CASSLLASDSYEQYF
>TRBD2|TRBJ2-1|.|TRBV7-3
TGTGCCAGCAGCGTACTAGCGGGAGTTGGTGAGCAGTTCTTC
CASSVLAGVGEQFF
>.|TRBJ2-5|.|TRBV6-5
TGTGCCACGAACGAGGACAGTTCGACGGAGACCCAGTACTTC
CATNEDSSTETQYF
>TRBD1|TRBJ1-2|few|TRBV18
TGTGCCAGCTCACCAGAAGGACAGGGTACTGGCTACACCTTC
CASSPEGQGTGYTF
>TRBD1|TRBJ1-1|many|TRBV28
TGTGCCAGCAGTCCCTACACAGGGGGCTTGGCTGAAGCTTTCTTT
CASSPYTGGLAEAFF
>TRBD2|TRBJ2-1|.|TRBV20-1
TGCAGTGCTAGTGACCCACTAGCGGGGAACAATGAGCAGTTCTTC
CSASDPLAGNNEQFF
>.|TRBJ1-2|.|TRBV19
TGTGCCAGTAGCTACTCTAGGAACTATGGCTACACCTTC
CASSYSRNYGYTF
>TRBD1|TRBJ1-2|.|TRBV19
TGTGCCAGTACCCAGACAGGGGCCCTCTATGGCTACACCTTC
CASTQTGALYGYTF
>TRBD1|TRBJ2-2|.|TRBV27
TGTGCCAGCAGGAAGGGACAGGAGAACACCGGGGAGCTGTTTTTT
CASRKGQENTGELFF
>.|TRBJ2-7|few|TRBV5-1
TGCGCCAGCAGCTTGGGGGCAGCTTACGAGCAGTACTTC
CASSLGAAYEQYF
>.|TRBJ1-1|many|TRBV2
TGTGCCAGCACCCCACAAGGACAGAGGAACACTGAAGCTTTCTTT
CASTPQGQRNTEAFF
>TRBD1|TRBJ2-1|once|TRBV11-3
TGTGCCAGCAGCCCTTCTTGGGGACAGTACAATGAGCAGTTCTTC
CASSPSWGQYNEQFF
>TRBD1|TRBJ1-1|.|TRBV29-1
TGCAGCGTGACAGGGGGCATTGGAACTGAAGCTTTCTTT
CSVTGGIGTEAFF
>TRBD1|TRBJ2-7|.|TRBV5-1
TGCGCCAGCAGCTCGGGACAGGGAAGCGCAGAGCAGTACTTC
CASSSGQGSAEQYF
>.|TRBJ2-6|.|TRBV6-2/TRBV6-3
TGTGCCAGCAGTCCCAGTCAAAACGTCCTGACTTTC
CASSPSQNVLTF
>TRBD2|TRBJ2-3|.|TRBV7-2
TGTGCCAGCAGCCAGGGAGGGCTAGCGGGGGTAACTAGCACAGATACGCAGTATTTT
CASSQGGLAGVTSTDTQYF
>TRBD2|TRBJ2-2|.|TRBV5-8
TGTGCCAGCAGCTTGTGGCAGCGGGGGGTCAGCGGGGAGCTGTTTTTT
CASSLWQRGVSGELFF
>TRBD2|TRBJ2-7|.|TRBV6-8
TGTGCCAGCAGTTACTCGGGGGGGGAGAAAGCCTCCTACGAGCAGTACTTC
CASSYSGGEKASYEQYF
>TRBD1|TRBJ2-3|.|TRBV7-3
TGTGCCAGCAGCTTATTTGCGACAGGGGGTTCAGATACGCAGTATTTT
CASSLFATGGSDTQYF
>TRBD1|TRBJ2-3|.|TRBV7-2
TGTGCCAGCAGCTTAGCGACAGGGAGCACAGATACGCAGTATTTT
CASSLATGSTDTQYF
>.|TRBJ2-3|.|TRBV29-1
TGCAGCGTTGACAGCGCCGGCACAGATACGCAGTATTTT
CSVDSAGTDTQYF
>TRBD1|TRBJ2-7|.|TRBV7-8
TGTGCCAGCAGCTCCGGGACAGGTTCCTACGAGCAGTACTTC
CASSSGTGSYEQYF
>TRBD2|TRBJ2-3|.|TRBV7-2
TGTGCCAGCAGCTTAGGACTAGCGGGGGGGGCCAGGGATACGCAGTATTTT
CASSLGLAGGARDTQYF
>TRBD2|TRBJ2-1|.|TRBV28
TGTGCCAGCAGTTTATGGTACCGGACTAGCGGGACCGAATTTACCTACAATGAGCAGTTCTTC
CASSLWYRTSGTEFTYNEQFF
>.|TRBJ2-1|.|TRBV2
TGTGCCAGCGTGAAGGACGGCGGGAACTACAATGAGCAGTTCTTC
CASVKDGGNYNEQFF
>TRBD1|TRBJ1-2|.|TRBV18
TGTGCCAGCTCCCCCACATCCGGGACAGAATTTCTTGGCTACACCTTC
CASSPTSGTEFLGYTF
>.|TRBJ2-5|.|TRBV19
TGTGCCAGTGGTCGAGGTCGGGAGACCCAGTACTTC
CASGRGRETQYF
>TRBD2|TRBJ2-7|few|TRBV2
TGTGCCAGCAGTCCCACTAGCGGGGGGTGGTACGAGCAGTACTTC
CASSPTSGGWYEQYF
>.|TRBJ1-1|.|TRBV2
TGTGCCAGCAGTGTAGGGGGTGGCACTGAAGCTTTCTTT
CASSVGGGTEAFF
>.|TRBJ2-7|.|TRBV28
TGTGCCAGCAGTTTGGTTGGCAGGGGCAACGAGCAGTACTTC
CASSLVGRGNEQYF
>.|TRBJ1-1|.|TRBV25-1
TGTGCCAGCAGTGAATACGGGGGAGAAGCTTTCTTT
CASSEYGGEAFF
>.|TRBJ1-1|.|TRBV19
TGTGCCAGTAGCAGGGTTCTGAACACTGAAGCTTTCTTT
CASSRVLNTEAFF